Listed below are T cell receptor beta chains from one sample, sequenced in a study of cytomegalovirus exposure and HLA in healthy donors. Sequenced by immunoSEQ multiplex PCR; TCRdb stores in-frame clones only, minus some. The data show approximately 190,000 clones, over 65% seen once. The sequenced sample was PBMCs. These TCRs come from a man aged 40-55 years in good health and CMV-seropositive. CDR3s include the opening cysteine and the closing phenylalanine or tryptophan.

16	TRBV5-1	CASSLGWGRASYEQYF
18	TRBV5-4	CASSWGLAGVSSYNEQFF
11	TRBV20-1	CQRPGNTEAFF
14	TRBV5-5	CASSLGQRNTEAFF
15	TRBV7-9	CASSFGGVSTDTQYF
16	TRBV4-1	CASSRDRGSSGNTIYF
20	TRBV9	CASSVDQLADHIPVTDTQYF
16	TRBV13	CASSLASGAPGETQYF
19	TRBV7-6	CASSTGRGAKIANTGELFF
19	TRBV27	CASSLGQGALISGANVLTF
13	TRBV7-9	CASSAREGTEAFF
17	TRBV18	CASSPRPLAASTDTQYF
16	TRBV2	CASSGTSGSLWYEQYF
16	TRBV5-5	CASSYPGRRPGETQYF
15	TRBV5-8	CASSAGGEITDTQYF
15	TRBV5-6	CASSFLDRGPETQYF
15	TRBV5-4	CASSLWDRGFYEQYF
17	TRBV11-2	CASSPGTGGSGANVLTF
14	TRBV18	CASSPSGLSYEQYF
15	TRBV4-2	CASSQGRGNTGELFF
14	TRBV5-6	CASSSIDRIYEQYF
14	TRBV6-1	CASSPGTANQPQHF
13	TRBV6-4	CASSDGLNQPQHF
14	TRBV2	CASLWGRGTDTQYF
18	TRBV19	CASSIKGTSGGFTDTQYF
11	TRBV30	CAWSRRSPLHF
13	TRBV15	CATSRRPRETQYF
13	TRBV7-9	CASSVGGAYEQYF
15	TRBV2	CASSLTGESGNTIYF
18	TRBV5-3	CARSFLDRANQANYGYTF
13	TRBV28	CASVLAGAETQYF
13	TRBV19	CASSMGGLSEQFF
13	TRBV7-2	CASSSGIRVKQYF
17	TRBV28	CASSLGPGEVPGYGYTF
16	TRBV7-9	CASSSSLSGRGNEQFF
16	TRBV5-5	CASSAQTGTSNQPQHF
14	TRBV7-3	CASSSLGVHNEQFF
13	TRBV11-3	CASSLGPQGEQYF
15	TRBV7-8	CASSLVGSSGNTIYF
16	TRBV11-1	CASSLLSGPNTGELFF
16	TRBV6-1	CASSEALRTSGYEQYF
12	TRBV6-1	CASTGQTATQYF